The rows below give T cell receptor beta chains drawn from one sample of a study of OX40 agonist ivuxolimab in advanced cancers. Clones were read by immunoSEQ multiplex PCR, and TCRdb kept only the in-frame ones, dropping some. Altogether 77,000 or so clones are present, about 80% being singletons, with the ten largest covering roughly 0.5%. Source: CD4+ or CD8+ T cells sorted from blood, taken in a trial of the OX40 agonist ivuxolimab. These TCRs come from an adult with an advanced solid tumor such as melanoma, head and neck, liver or kidney cancer. Each CDR3 is given with its conserved first and last residue. D genes are given only for firm matches. Some rows have no size entry. The others give once, few or many, or a class for an expanded clone.

abundance: NA; d_gene: NA; v_gene: TRBV18; j_gene: TRBJ2-6; len: 15; CDR3aa: CASSPPGSGANVLTF; CDR3nt: TGTGCCAGCTCACCACCGGGCTCTGGGGCCAACGTCCTGACTTTC
abundance: NA; d_gene: NA; v_gene: TRBV7-2; j_gene: TRBJ1-2; len: 14; CDR3aa: CASSPDSTNYGYTF; CDR3nt: TGTGCCAGCAGCCCGGACAGCACTAACTATGGCTACACCTTC
abundance: few; d_gene: TRBD1; v_gene: TRBV6-5; j_gene: TRBJ2-7; len: 14; CDR3aa: CASTLDRGNYEQYF; CDR3nt: TGTGCCAGCACCTTGGACAGGGGAAACTACGAGCAGTACTTC
abundance: NA; d_gene: NA; v_gene: TRBV5-1; j_gene: TRBJ2-2; len: 15; CDR3aa: CASSFRDSNTGELFF; CDR3nt: TGCGCCAGCAGCTTCCGGGACTCGAACACCGGGGAGCTGTTTTTT
abundance: NA; d_gene: NA; v_gene: TRBV28; j_gene: TRBJ2-7; len: 14; CDR3aa: CASSSPGKSYEQYF; CDR3nt: TGTGCCAGCAGTTCCCCCGGGAAATCCTACGAGCAGTACTTC
abundance: NA; d_gene: NA; v_gene: TRBV18; j_gene: TRBJ1-1; len: 15; CDR3aa: CASSLNGGLNTEAFF; CDR3nt: TGTGCCAGCTCACTCAACGGGGGTCTGAACACTGAAGCTTTCTTT
abundance: NA; d_gene: NA; v_gene: TRBV13; j_gene: TRBJ1-6; len: 14; CDR3aa: CASSLGLSGSPLHF; CDR3nt: TGTGCCAGCAGCTTAGGACTGTCGGGATCACCCCTCCACTTT
abundance: NA; d_gene: NA; v_gene: TRBV5-5; j_gene: TRBJ1-2; len: 13; CDR3aa: CASTPLATNGYTF; CDR3nt: TGTGCCAGCACCCCTCTAGCGACCAATGGCTACACCTTC
abundance: NA; d_gene: NA; v_gene: TRBV30; j_gene: TRBJ1-1; len: 15; CDR3aa: CAGGKTGSMNTEAFF; CDR3nt: TGTGCCGGGGGGAAAACTGGCTCCATGAACACTGAAGCTTTCTTT
abundance: once; d_gene: NA; v_gene: TRBV5-5; j_gene: TRBJ1-2; len: 14; CDR3aa: CASSPILANYGYTF; CDR3nt: TGTGCCAGCAGCCCCATATTAGCTAACTATGGCTACACCTTC
abundance: NA; d_gene: NA; v_gene: TRBV7-2; j_gene: TRBJ1-4; len: 14; CDR3aa: CASSLRSENEKLFF; CDR3nt: TGTGCCAGCAGCTTACGGTCAGAAAATGAAAAACTGTTTTTT
abundance: NA; d_gene: NA; v_gene: TRBV7-9; j_gene: TRBJ2-7; len: 15; CDR3aa: CASSQQGGSSYEQYF; CDR3nt: TGTGCCAGCAGCCAACAGGGGGGGAGCTCCTACGAGCAGTACTTC
abundance: NA; d_gene: NA; v_gene: TRBV5-6; j_gene: TRBJ2-5; len: 14; CDR3aa: CASSLVTFQETQYF; CDR3nt: TGTGCCAGCAGCTTGGTAACTTTCCAAGAGACCCAGTACTTC
abundance: NA; d_gene: NA; v_gene: TRBV2; j_gene: TRBJ1-2; len: 13; CDR3aa: CARRAHRDYGYTF; CDR3nt: TGTGCCAGAAGGGCCCACCGTGACTATGGCTACACCTTC
abundance: once; d_gene: NA; v_gene: TRBV19; j_gene: TRBJ1-4; len: 12; CDR3aa: CASRPERGKLFF; CDR3nt: TGTGCCAGTAGGCCGGAAAGGGGAAAACTGTTTTTT
abundance: NA; d_gene: NA; v_gene: TRBV6-5; j_gene: TRBJ1-1; len: 15; CDR3aa: CASSYSQRGDTEAFF; CDR3nt: TGTGCCAGCAGTTACTCCCAAAGGGGCGACACTGAAGCTTTCTTT